The 20 T cell receptor beta chains given below trace back to one sample, sequenced in a study of response to subunit inactivated influenza vaccine. TCRdb processed the RT-PCR reads anew with MiXCR; each CDR3 protein has one entry. This sample yields about 520,000 distinct CDR3 sequences, of which around 9.9% are seen a single time; about an eighth belongs to the top ten. The sequencing used PBMCs from blood, collected roughly 6 weeks after vaccination. The origin of the receptors is a man in his fifties who received an inactivated influenza vaccine.

This clonotype was detected ten times or more. The J gene is TRBJ2-3, the V gene TRBV12-3 or TRBV12-4, with D hard to call. V shed 6 bases and J shed 4 bases, with 14 bases lying between them. There are 14 residues in the CDR3. The CDR3 DNA sequence: TGTGCCAGCAGCTTGACGGTATTGGCAGATACGCAGTATTTT. This translates into CASSLTVLADTQYF.

The rearrangement links TRBV5-6 to TRBJ2-4; no firm D call. V dropped 0 bases and J dropped 2 bases, with 6 bases sitting between them. The CDR3 loop spans 14 amino acids. From germline, CDR1 is SGHDT and CDR2 YYEEEE. The CDR3 nucleotides are TGTGCCAGCAGCTTGGCCGTTTCCAAAAACATTCAGTACTTC. The encoded protein is CASSLAVSKNIQYF.

This chain joins TRBV24-1 and TRBJ2-3; a weak D match, TRBD1 (5 bases). CDR3 length equals 16 residues. Germline CDR1 is KGHDR and CDR2 is SFDVKD. V was trimmed by 4 bases and J by 2 bases, leaving 15 bases between them. The CDR3 reads CATSDPKGHFTDTQYF. As DNA, the CDR3 is TGTGCCACCAGTGACCCAAAAGGACACTTCACAGATACGCAGTATTTT.

This clonotype showed up many times. The chain employs TRBV29-1 and TRBJ2-3; D gene uncertain. CDR3 length equals 12 residues. Deletions cut 4 bases from V and 4 bases from J, with 9 bases between. Germline V lookup: CDR1 SQVTM, CDR2 ANQGSEA. The CDR3 spells CSVAQAADTQYF. Here the CDR3 DNA reads TGCAGCGTTGCCCAGGCTGCAGATACGCAGTATTTT.

The V call is TRBV3-1, the J call TRBJ1-2; 9 positions match TRBD1. CDR3 size: 18 residues. Germline assignment: CDR1 LGHDT and CDR2 YNNKEL (reference sequence). The junction had 10 bases not matched to a gene; V was cut back by 0 bases and J by 2 bases. CDR3 protein: CASSQDWDRAKDNYGYTF. The CDR3 nucleotides are TGTGCCAGCAGCCAAGATTGGGACAGGGCAAAAGACAACTATGGCTACACCTTC.

Only a few counts were recorded for this clonotype. The rearrangement links TRBV2 to TRBJ1-5; D is possibly TRBD1 (5 bases). From germline, CDR1 is SNHLY and CDR2 FYNNEI. The V end lost 4 bases, the J end lost 0 bases, and 10 bases lay between the germline ends. The CDR3 is 15 residues long. CDR3 sequence: CASSGAGGSNQPQHF. The DNA of the CDR3 is TGTGCCAGCAGTGGGGCGGGGGGTAGCAATCAGCCCCAGCATTTT.

The V gene is TRBV10-3, the J gene TRBJ1-1, with 8 bases identical to TRBD1. Per germline, CDR1 ENHRY and CDR2 SYGVKD. V lost 7 bases and J lost 0; bases outside the gene matches: 4. CDR3 size: 14 residues. CDR3 in DNA: TGTGCCATCAACACGGACAGGGTGAACACTGAAGCTTTCTTT. Its protein product is CAINTDRVNTEAFF.

This clonotype was picked up many times. This rearrangement joins TRBV18 to TRBJ2-1, with 8 bases identical to TRBD2. Germline V lookup: CDR1 KGHSH, CDR2 LQKENI. There are 15 residues in the CDR3. With V trimmed by 3 bases and J by 9 bases, 10 bases remained unmatched. The DNA of the CDR3 is TGTGCCAGCTCACCGCCGGGACTAGGGGACTTTGAGCAGTTCTTC. As protein: CASSPPGLGDFEQFF.

This clonotype was picked up a small number of times. The chain links TRBV5-1 to TRBJ1-2; D is possibly TRBD1 (5 bases). The germline V gene has CDR1 SGHRS and CDR2 YFSETQ. The CDR3 contains 14 residues. The V end was cut by 3 bases, the J end by 5 bases, with 14 bases between. The CDR3, as DNA: TGCGCCAGCAGCTCGGGCGGGACGGTTTATGGCTACACCTTC. It yields the protein CASSSGGTVYGYTF.

This CDR3 reads CASSLNTGGPFYEQYF. The CDR3 DNA sequence: TGTGCCAGCAGCCTCAACACAGGGGGACCCTTCTACGAGCAGTACTTC. The rearrangement links TRBV7-2 to TRBJ2-7, with TRBD1 matching over 8 bases. The CDR3 runs 16 residues. Germline CDR1 SGHTA, CDR2 FQGNSA. With V trimmed by 5 bases and J by 3 bases, 12 bases remained unmatched.

This clonotype was seen at least ten times. The J gene is TRBJ1-6, the V gene TRBV7-9; D is possibly TRBD1 (6 bases). V gave up 4 bases and J gave up 10 bases, with 17 bases separating them. There are 15 residues in the CDR3. CDR1 is SEHNR, CDR2 FQNEAQ, per germline (reference sequence). DNA of the CDR3: TGTGCCAGCAGCTCCCAAGGGGGTCTAGGATCACCCCTCCACTTT. Protein sequence: CASSSQGGLGSPLHF.

This clonotype was detected a few times. The CDR3 coding sequence is TGTGCCAGCATAGTCGTGGGGGGATTGAACACTGAAGCTTTCTTT. Protein: CASIVVGGLNTEAFF. This rearrangement joins TRBV6-1 to TRBJ1-1; D is perhaps TRBD1 (5 bases). Germline V gene sequence: CDR1 MNHNS, CDR2 SASEGT. Deletions cut 7 bases from V and 0 bases from J, with 15 bases between. The CDR3 is 15 amino acids.

This chain links TRBV19 with TRBJ2-1; tentative D call: TRBD2 (6 bases). The germline gives CDR1 LNHDA, CDR2 SQIVND (reference sequence). The CDR3 sequence is 15 residues long. Trimming stripped 4 bases from V and 2 bases from J, with 12 bases between. The CDR3: CASSKRSGAYNEQFF. CDR3 nucleotide sequence: TGTGCCAGTAGTAAAAGGTCGGGGGCCTACAATGAGCAGTTCTTC.

V gene TRBV7-8 combines with J gene TRBJ2-3; D gene ambiguous. There are 14 residues in the CDR3. Per germline, CDR1 SGHVS and CDR2 FQNEAQ. Trimming shortened V by 2 bases and J by 0 bases, and 6 bases separated the two germline ends. The CDR3 reads CASSLFVSTDTQYF. CDR3 coding DNA: TGTGCCAGCAGCTTATTTGTGAGCACAGATACGCAGTATTTT.

This clonotype was detected ten times or more. The chain joins TRBV5-6 to TRBJ1-1; 7 positions agree with TRBD1. This CDR3 spans 14 amino acids. V gave up 4 bases and J gave up 1 base; unmatched junction bases: 4. CDR1 and CDR2 (germline): SGHDT, YYEEEE. CDR3 nucleotides: TGTGCCAGCAGCCGAGGGGGCTCGAACACTGAAGCTTTCTTT. Translated, it gives CASSRGGSNTEAFF.

The chain uses TRBV24-1 and TRBJ2-1; D is possibly TRBD1 (6 bases). The length of the CDR3 is 15 residues. Germline V gene data show CDR1 as KGHDR and CDR2 as SFDVKD. Trimming took off 5 bases at V and 9 bases at J, with 19 bases between the two ends. This chain's CDR3 is CATSGRDKQSREQFF. DNA of the CDR3: TGTGCCACCAGTGGCCGGGACAAACAATCCCGTGAGCAGTTCTTC.

This clonotype was counted a few times. The rearrangement uses TRBV7-9 and TRBJ2-1; 8 positions match TRBD2. Trimming at V came to 5 bases and at J to 0 bases, leaving 6 bases not matched to a gene. This CDR3 comprises 16 residues. Germline V gene sequence: CDR1 SEHNR, CDR2 FQNEAQ (reference sequence). The chain's CDR3 is CASSPLLAGSYNEQFF. In DNA form, the CDR3 reads TGTGCCAGCAGCCCTCTTCTAGCGGGCTCCTACAATGAGCAGTTCTTC. Variable domain in full (rest from reference TRBV7-9 and TRBJ2-1): DTGVSQNPRHKITKRGQNVTFRCDPISEHNRLYWYRQTLGQGPEFLTYFQNEAQLEKSRLLSDRFSAERPKGSFSTLEIQRTEQGDSAMYLCASSPLLAGSYNEQFFGPGTRLTVL.

The V call is TRBV28, the J call TRBJ1-1; 12 bases align to TRBD1. The germline V gene has CDR1 MDHEN and CDR2 SYDVKM. V lost 2 bases and J lost 11; bases outside the gene matches: 3. This CDR3 has 13 amino acids. The CDR3 sequence: CASSLGTGGEAFF. In DNA form, the CDR3 reads TGTGCCAGCAGTTTAGGGACAGGGGGCGAGGCTTTCTTT.

This clonotype has at least ten counts. The V and J genes are TRBV5-1 and TRBJ2-5; D uncertain. The germline V and J ends were trimmed by 0 bases and 3 bases, with 6 bases remaining between them. Germline V gene sequence: CDR1 SGHRS, CDR2 YFSETQ. The CDR3 runs to 13 residues. The CDR3 reads CASSLDSEETQYF. The CDR3 coding sequence is TGCGCCAGCAGCTTGGACAGTGAAGAGACCCAGTACTTC.

About this clonotype itself: A much larger clone differs from this one at a single base, so this may be a read error. The chain links TRBV20-1 to TRBJ2-3; 7 bases are a match to TRBD2. Trimming removed 2 bases from V and 8 bases from J; junction bases left unmatched: 7. This CDR3 has 13 residues. CDR1 DFQATT and CDR2 SNEGSKA come from the germline V gene (reference sequence). CDR3: CSARIPGRGTQYF. CDR3 nucleotide sequence: TGCAGTGCTAGAATACCGGGGAGGGGTACGCAGTATTTT.